This TCR beta chain was found in a study of cytomegalovirus exposure and HLA in healthy donors. Study-level background: Genotyping of nearly 400 donors showed that around 85% belonged to the Caucasian-associated ancestry cluster.

Study outcomes and limitations: For most TCR beta V segments, an earlier analysis put the productive rate at about 90% or about 30% of the time. From TCR beta sequences, most subjects' HLA-A and HLA-B alleles were reportedly predicted accurately. Analysis performed later showed TCR beta chains linked to HLA being more clonally expanded than equally common others.

PCR primers comprised 60 Vbeta and 13 Jbeta primers. TCRdb's copy holds only in-frame clones and misses some; the assay was immunoSEQ multiplex PCR. The sample contains tens of thousands of clones, around nine tenths of which appear only once. This clone was seen just once. Antigen specificity is unknown. Germline assignment: CDR1 MGHDK and CDR2 SYGVNS. The CDR3 length is 15 residues. With 3 bases removed from V and 0 bases from J, the gap between germline ends came to 9 bases. This chain connects TRBV25-1 to TRBJ2-1; no firm D call. This receptor was taken from a young woman in good health and CMV-seronegative. What was sequenced was PBMCs. The CDR3 DNA is TGTGCCAGCAGTGATTATAGAGGCTCCTACAATGAGCAGTTCTTC. This gives the protein CASSDYRGSYNEQFF.